This TCR beta chain comes out of a study of blood T cells in healthy people across ages. Study-level information: Through template switching, about one barcoded beta molecule was captured per two T cells, as measured in model experiments.

The CDR3 loop spans 12 amino acids. CDR1 ENHRY and CDR2 SYGVKD come from the germline V gene. The V end lost 10 bases, the J end lost 4 bases, and 11 bases lay between the germline ends. Peripheral blood samples of 9 to 10 milliliters were drawn from each donor. Using a J-beta primer mix together with a sample-barcoded 5' primer, a second PCR was run for about 6 to 11 cycles. TCRdb used MiXCR to reprocess the 5' RACE reads, holding one entry per CDR3 protein. This sample carries about 1.8 million distinct CDR3 sequences, less than 50% of them seen once, and the ten largest clones take approximately 2.1%.

The sample consisted of blood. The chain employs TRBV10-3 and TRBJ2-1, with unresolved D. This clonotype was sampled from a woman between 35 and 50 years old in good health. CDR3 sequence reads: CASRPPYNEQFF. In DNA form, the CDR3 reads TGTGCCAGCCGGCCCCCGTACAATGAGCAGTTCTTC.